The 19 T cell receptor beta chains listed next were all sequenced from one sample in a study of cytomegalovirus exposure and HLA in healthy donors. PCR used 60 Vbeta primers and 13 Jbeta primers. TCRdb's copy holds only in-frame clones and misses some; the assay was immunoSEQ multiplex PCR. The table records some 70,000 clones, around 78% of them present only once. Sequencing was done on a sample of PBMCs. These receptors were collected from a man younger than 35 in good health and CMV-seropositive.

The chain uses TRBV7-8 and TRBJ2-1; D might be TRBD2 (6 bases). Germline loops: CDR1 SGHVS, CDR2 FQNEAQ. This CDR3 has 17 amino acids. Trimming stripped 1 base from V and 0 bases from J, with 13 bases between. The CDR3 region is CASSLVGGESSYNEQFF. CDR3 bases: TGTGCCAGCAGCTTAGTCGGCGGGGAAAGCTCCTACAATGAGCAGTTCTTC.

V gene TRBV29-1 combines with J gene TRBJ2-3; 14 nucleotides match TRBD2. The CDR3 runs 15 residues. The V gene's germline CDR1 is SQVTM and CDR2 ANQGSEA. Trimming cost V 1 base and J 4 bases; bases outside gene matches: 1. CDR3 in DNA: TGCAGCGTTGAAGGACTAGCGGGGGGGCCAGATACGCAGTATTTT. Translated, it gives CSVEGLAGGPDTQYF.

This chain uses TRBV29-1 with TRBJ1-2; D remains ambiguous. The germline gives CDR1 SQVTM, CDR2 ANQGSEA. There are 15 residues in the CDR3. The V end was cut by 8 bases, the J end by 5 bases, with 24 bases between. The CDR3 sequence is CSPSGCHYSKYGYTF. CDR3 sequence (DNA): TGCAGCCCCTCGGGGTGCCACTATAGTAAATATGGCTACACCTTC.

This chain connects TRBV10-3 to TRBJ1-6; D is ambiguous. The CDR3 totals 15 residues. V dropped 10 bases and J dropped 6 bases, with 19 bases sitting between them. Germline V CDR1 and CDR2: ENHRY, SYGVKD. The CDR3 here is CATTAQQNGNSPLHF. CDR3 DNA: TGTGCCACCACAGCCCAGCAGAATGGTAATTCACCCCTCCACTTT.

This clone was seen only a few times. V gene TRBV29-1 combines with J gene TRBJ2-5; 8 bases match TRBD1. The DNA end lines up better with TRBJ2-7; the J call may be wrong. The CDR3 covers 13 residues. From germline, CDR1 is SQVTM and CDR2 ANQGSEA. This CDR3 reads CSVGQGLPYEQYF. CDR3 sequence (DNA): TGCAGCGTTGGACAGGGGCTACCCTACGAGCAGTACTTC.

This clone has just a few counts. The chain is built from TRBV10-3 and TRBJ1-1, with D possibly TRBD1 on 6 matching bases. V was pared by 6 bases and J by 3 bases, with 14 bases between. CDR3 size: 14 residues. Germline CDR1 and CDR2: ENHRY and SYGVKD. CDR3 amino acids: CAIRASGEHTEAFF. The CDR3 nucleotides are TGTGCCATCAGGGCTTCAGGGGAGCACACTGAAGCTTTCTTT.

This clone was recorded only once. The J gene is TRBJ1-5, the V gene TRBV30; 9 bases align to TRBD1. After removal of 5 bases from V and 3 bases from J, the junction contained 5 bases not matched to a gene. This CDR3 region has 14 residues. Germline V gene sequence: CDR1 GTSNPN, CDR2 SVGIG (reference sequence). The CDR3: CAWQDRGFNQPQHF. The DNA of the CDR3 is TGTGCCTGGCAGGACAGGGGCTTCAATCAGCCCCAGCATTTT.

This clone has a single count. The V call is TRBV2, the J call TRBJ1-5, with D perhaps TRBD1 (5 bases). Trimming cost V 4 bases and J 3 bases, with 16 bases left between them. This CDR3 has 16 residues. Germline CDR1 reads SNHLY; CDR2 reads FYNNEI. DNA for the CDR3: TGTGCCAGCAGTGTATCCCCTGGACAAGTCAATCAGCCCCAGCATTTT. It yields the protein CASSVSPGQVNQPQHF.

This chain connects TRBV19 to TRBJ1-1; D not certain. V was pared by 5 bases and J by 0 bases, with 7 bases between. CDR3 length: 13 residues. The germline V gene encodes CDR1 LNHDA and CDR2 SQIVND (reference sequence). The CDR3 DNA reads TGTGCCAGTAGTCCGAGAGTGAACACTGAAGCTTTCTTT. It translates to CASSPRVNTEAFF.

The rearrangement uses TRBV2 and TRBJ2-3, with D possibly matching TRBD2 (6 bases). Germline V CDR1 and CDR2: SNHLY, FYNNEI. The CDR3 sequence is 17 residues long. The germline V and J ends were trimmed by 8 bases and 6 bases, with 27 bases remaining between them. CDR3 sequence reads: CASLPGERLRPPDTQYF. CDR3 DNA sequence: TGTGCCAGCCTCCCGGGGGAGAGACTCCGTCCCCCTGATACGCAGTATTTT.

The V and J genes are TRBV25-1 and TRBJ1-5; tentative D call: TRBD1 (6 bases). V shed 2 bases and J shed 3 bases, with 14 bases lying between them. There are 16 residues in the CDR3. Germline CDR1 is MGHDK and CDR2 is SYGVNS. The CDR3 DNA sequence: TGTGCCAGCAGTGAAAGGCTCGACAGGTTCAATCAGCCCCAGCATTTT. Translating it yields CASSERLDRFNQPQHF. The full variable domain, its missing parts supplied by reference TRBV25-1 and TRBJ1-5, is EADIYQTPRYLVIGTGKKITLECSQTMGHDKMYWYQQDPGMELHLIHYSYGVNSTEKGDLSSESTVSRIRTEHFPLTLESARPSHTSQYLCASSERLDRFNQPQHFGDGTRLSIL.

This clone appeared a few times. The chain couples TRBV7-2 to TRBJ1-4; TRBD1 might be the D (6 bases). The V gene's germline CDR1 is SGHTA and CDR2 FQGNSA. V was pared by 5 bases and J by 8 bases, with 9 bases between. The CDR3 is 12 amino acids. The CDR3 spells CASSPDREKLFF. DNA of the CDR3: TGTGCCAGCAGCCCGGACAGAGAAAAACTGTTTTTT.

The chain couples TRBV28 to TRBJ2-4; D gene uncertain. Trimming removed 6 bases at V and 1 base at J, with 13 bases between. Germline assignment: CDR1 MDHEN and CDR2 SYDVKM. The CDR3 runs to 15 residues. CDR3 DNA sequence: TGTGCCAGCAGCCCTTCCACAGAGGCCAAAAACATTCAGTACTTC. This encodes CASSPSTEAKNIQYF.

V gene TRBV2 combines with J gene TRBJ2-1; 14 bases fit TRBD2. The CDR3 length is 20 residues. Germline loops: CDR1 SNHLY, CDR2 FYNNEI. Trimming cost V 7 bases and J 1 base; bases outside gene matches: 15. CDR3 sequence (DNA): TGTGCCAGCATCGGAGGTCTTGGACTAGCGGGGGGAGCATCCTACAATGAGCAGTTCTTC. Translation: CASIGGLGLAGGASYNEQFF.

The rearrangement links TRBV2 to TRBJ2-3; TRBD1 aligns across 10 bases. J gave up 0 bases and V 5 bases, and 8 bases lay outside the gene matches. Germline V gene lookup returns CDR1 SNHLY and CDR2 FYNNEI. This CDR3 is built from 17 residues. The CDR3 DNA is TGTGCCAGCAGTCTCCCCGGGACAGGGGTCAGCACAGATACGCAGTATTTT. This codes for CASSLPGTGVSTDTQYF.

The genes are TRBV30 and TRBJ2-7, with D perhaps TRBD2 (6 bases). V was clipped by 5 bases and J by 3 bases, with 17 bases between them. The CDR3 spans 14 residues. CDR1 is GTSNPN, CDR2 SVGIG, per germline (reference sequence). For the CDR3, the DNA is TGTGCCTGGTCTTCAAGCGGGCATTTCTACGAGCAGTACTTC. This gives the protein CAWSSSGHFYEQYF. Full variable domain (remainder filled in from reference TRBV30 and TRBJ2-7): SQTIHQWPATLVQPVGSPLSLECTVEGTSNPNLYWYRQAAGRGLQLLFYSVGIGQISSEVPQNLSASRPQDRQFILSSKKLLLSDSGFYLCAWSSSGHFYEQYFGPGTRLTVT.

J is TRBJ1-1 and V is TRBV9; tentative D call: TRBD1 (5 bases). The CDR3 contains 13 residues. V was shortened by 4 bases and J by 0 bases, with 7 bases between the two germline ends. Germline V gene sequence: CDR1 SGDLS, CDR2 YYNGEE. CDR3 coding DNA: TGTGCCAGCAGCCCGGACATGAACACTGAAGCTTTCTTT. Its translation is CASSPDMNTEAFF.

The chain has TRBV7-3 and TRBJ1-6, with 8 bases identical to TRBD1. Losses at the gene ends were 5 bases for V and 7 bases for J; bases not matched to a gene: 4. Per germline, CDR1 SGHTA and CDR2 FQGTGA. The CDR3 totals 14 residues. The CDR3 DNA is TGTGCCAGCAGCAGGACAGGGCAGAATTCACCCCTCCACTTT. Translation gives CASSRTGQNSPLHF.

V is TRBV4-1 and J is TRBJ2-3; 10 bases line up with TRBD2. The CDR3 has 20 residues. Germline V gene sequence: CDR1 MGHRA, CDR2 YSYEKL. Trimming removed 0 bases from V and 2 bases from J; junction bases left unmatched: 14. CDR3 nucleotides: TGCGCCAGCAGCCAAGATCGGCTAGCGGGGGTCTTCCTACCCACAGATACGCAGTATTTT. It translates to CASSQDRLAGVFLPTDTQYF.